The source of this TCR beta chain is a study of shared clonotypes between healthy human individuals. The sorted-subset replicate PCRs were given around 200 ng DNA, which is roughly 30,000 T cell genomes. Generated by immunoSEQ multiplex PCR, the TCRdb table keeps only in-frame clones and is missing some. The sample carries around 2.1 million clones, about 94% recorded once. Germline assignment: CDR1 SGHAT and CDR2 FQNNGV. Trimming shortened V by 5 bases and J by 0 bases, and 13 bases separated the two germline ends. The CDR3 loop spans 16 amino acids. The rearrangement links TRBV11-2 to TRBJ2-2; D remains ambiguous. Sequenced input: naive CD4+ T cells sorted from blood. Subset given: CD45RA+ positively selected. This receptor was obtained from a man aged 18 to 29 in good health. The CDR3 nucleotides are TGTGCCAGCAGCCCCAGATCTACCGCGAACACCGGGGAGCTGTTTTTT. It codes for CASSPRSTANTGELFF. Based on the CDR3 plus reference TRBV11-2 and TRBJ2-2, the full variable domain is EAGVAQSPRYKIIEKRQSVAFWCNPISGHATLYWYQQILGQGPKLLIQFQNNGVVDDSQLPKDRFSAERLKGVDSTLKIQPAKLEDSAVYLCASSPRSTANTGELFFGEGSRLTVL.